The 17 T cell receptor beta chains in this list originate from one sample, sequenced in a study of CD8+ T cells in alopecia areata. Regarding treatment: oral pan-JAK inhibitor, 5-10 mg twice daily. Extracted RNA was reverse transcribed into cDNA, the sequencing template. TCRdb keeps only in-frame clones here, not all; method: immunoSEQ multiplex PCR. There are 85,000 to 110,000 clones in the sample; 86% occur only once, and over 8.5% lies in the top ten. This specimen was CD8+ T cells sorted from blood, taken at approximately week 34, from a patient treated with tofacitinib. These receptors originate from a human donor with alopecia areata.

The CDR3 coding sequence is TGTGCCAGCAGTTCGTTCAATCAGCCCCAGCATTTT. It is translated as CASSSFNQPQHF. The gene calls are TRBV6-6 and TRBJ1-5; D is unclear. The CDR3 contains 12 residues. CDR1 and CDR2 (germline): MNHNY, SVGAGI (reference sequence). Trimming took 4 bases from V and 3 from J, leaving 4 bases between them.

This chain links TRBV4-1 with TRBJ2-2; D unclear. Per the germline V gene, CDR1 is MGHRA and CDR2 is YSYEKL. This CDR3 has 12 residues. The V end lost 3 bases, the J end lost 5 bases, and 4 bases lay between the germline ends. CDR3 region: CASSHVTGELFF. CDR3 DNA: TGCGCCAGCAGCCATGTAACCGGGGAGCTGTTTTTT.

The chain employs TRBV7-9 and TRBJ2-5; D possibly matches TRBD1 or TRBD2 (5 bases each). The CDR3 is 15 residues long. Germline V gene lookup returns CDR1 SEHNR and CDR2 FQNEAQ (reference sequence). Trimming removed 5 bases from V and 7 bases from J, with 20 bases in between. CDR3: CASSPGTVRPWTQYF. The CDR3 DNA reads TGTGCCAGCAGCCCCGGGACCGTCCGTCCGTGGACCCAGTACTTC.

For the CDR3, the DNA is TGTGCCAGCAGTCAACGGACGGGACCCCGGGGAGATACGCAGTATTTT. Protein: CASSQRTGPRGDTQYF. This chain links TRBV6-6 with TRBJ2-3; tentatively, D is TRBD1 or TRBD2 (5 bases each). The germline V and J ends were trimmed by 5 bases and 5 bases, with 20 bases remaining between them. Germline V gene data show CDR1 as MNHNY and CDR2 as SVGAGI (reference sequence). CDR3 length equals 16 residues.

This chain uses TRBV29-1 with TRBJ2-2, with TRBD1 identical over 9 bases. The V gene's germline CDR1 is SQVTM and CDR2 ANQGSEA. V trimming: 6 bases; J trimming: 7 bases; junction bases outside the gene matches: 9. The CDR3 is 14 amino acids. The CDR3: CSVTGTGSGGELFF. The DNA of the CDR3 is TGCAGCGTAACCGGGACAGGGTCAGGCGGGGAGCTGTTTTTT.

The V gene is TRBV27, the J gene TRBJ2-6; TRBD2 matches 9 bases. Germline CDR1 and CDR2: MNHEY and SMNVEV (reference sequence). CDR3 size: 19 residues. The trim removed 0 bases at V and 4 bases at J, leaving 10 bases unmatched. This CDR3 reads CASSLSLAGLAAGANVLTF. The CDR3 nucleotides read TGTGCCAGCAGTTTATCGTTGGCGGGACTAGCTGCGGGGGCCAACGTCCTGACTTTC.

The chain carries TRBV14 and TRBJ2-7; D is perhaps TRBD1 (6 bases). The V gene's germline CDR1 is SGHDN and CDR2 FVKESK. The CDR3 has 13 residues. Trimming shortened V by 1 base and J by 4 bases, and 8 bases separated the two germline ends. The CDR3 spells CASSQGQVYEQYF. The CDR3 region has the DNA TGTGCCAGCAGCCAAGGACAGGTTTACGAGCAGTACTTC.

J is TRBJ1-1 and V is TRBV27, with TRBD1 as a possible D gene (5 bases). V was cut by 8 bases and J by 2 bases, with 15 bases left in between. There are 14 residues in the CDR3. From germline, CDR1 is MNHEY and CDR2 SMNVEV (reference sequence). The CDR3 DNA follows: TGTGCCAGCGCCCCAGGGTGGCTTAACACTGAAGCTTTCTTT. Translating gives CASAPGWLNTEAFF.

Remarks on this clone: The same CDR3 arises from other DNA sequences in this sample as well. This rearrangement joins TRBV19 to TRBJ2-2; D is unclear. The V end lost 6 bases, the J end lost 7 bases, and 3 bases lay between the germline ends. This CDR3 is built from 10 residues. Germline loops: CDR1 LNHDA, CDR2 SQIVND (reference sequence). The CDR3 DNA is TGTGCCAGTAGGGGCGGGGAGCTGTTTTTT. This codes for CASRGGELFF.

This rearrangement joins TRBV5-1 to TRBJ2-7, with 7 bases aligning to TRBD1. Per germline, CDR1 SGHRS and CDR2 YFSETQ. CDR3 size: 15 residues. V was clipped by 0 bases and J by 3 bases; unmatched bases: 6. Here the CDR3 reads CASSLVSGGVYEQYF. The CDR3 DNA reads as TGCGCCAGCAGCTTGGTCTCAGGGGGTGTCTACGAGCAGTACTTC.

The J gene is TRBJ2-7, the V gene TRBV4-2, with unresolved D. The ends were cut back, 1 base at V and 0 bases at J, with 1 base in the middle. The CDR3 loop spans 12 amino acids. Germline CDR1 LGHNA, CDR2 YNFKEQ. For the CDR3, the DNA is TGTGCCAGCAGCCAAGCCTCCTACGAGCAGTACTTC. As protein: CASSQASYEQYF.

CDR3 protein: CASSPDGDEQFF. DNA of the CDR3: TGTGCCAGCAGCCCTGACGGCGATGAGCAGTTCTTC. The chain employs TRBV11-2 and TRBJ2-1; D gene uncertain. Germline V gene sequence: CDR1 SGHAT, CDR2 FQNNGV. This CDR3 contains 12 residues. Trimming pared 5 bases from V and 8 bases from J, leaving 10 bases between.

There are a few counts of this clone. The chain recombines TRBV7-3 with TRBJ2-7; 9 nucleotides align to TRBD2. V shed 3 bases and J 4 bases; nucleotides not matched to a gene: 7. CDR1 is SGHTA, CDR2 FQGTGA, per germline. CDR3 length: 15 amino acids. CDR3 sequence reads: CASSFGGGAAYEQYF. Written as DNA, the CDR3 is TGTGCCAGCAGCTTCGGCGGGGGGGCCGCGTACGAGCAGTACTTC.

This clone was seen a handful of times. The chain is built from TRBV2 and TRBJ2-1; 7 bases match TRBD1. This CDR3 spans 15 amino acids. The V and J ends lost 7 bases and 2 bases, in that order; junction bases with no gene match: 8. Germline CDR1 and CDR2: SNHLY and FYNNEI. CDR3 residues: CASNTGAFTYNEQFF. In nucleotides, the CDR3 is TGTGCCAGCAACACAGGGGCGTTCACCTACAATGAGCAGTTCTTC.

This clone was counted only a few times. This CDR3 is also generated by other DNA sequences in the sample. The chain recombines TRBV6-5 with TRBJ2-5; D is uncertain. The V end was cut by 0 bases, the J end by 4 bases, with 3 bases between. There are 12 residues in the CDR3. Germline V gene data show CDR1 as MNHEY and CDR2 as SVGAGI. CDR3 sequence: CASSYSGETQYF. The CDR3 DNA reads as TGTGCCAGCAGTTACTCTGGAGAGACCCAGTACTTC.

The genes are TRBV10-3 and TRBJ2-1; weak D call: TRBD1 (5 bases). This CDR3 comprises 17 residues. Germline CDR1 and CDR2: ENHRY and SYGVKD. V lost 2 bases, J lost 2 bases, and 16 bases lay in between. CDR3 protein: CAISEPETGRPYNEQFF. CDR3 bases: TGTGCCATCAGTGAGCCCGAAACAGGTCGTCCCTACAATGAGCAGTTCTTC.

The chain is built from TRBV2 and TRBJ2-4; 10 bases map to TRBD1. Germline assignment: CDR1 SNHLY and CDR2 FYNNEI. The CDR3 contains 12 residues. J was trimmed by 13 bases and V by 4 bases; bases with no gene match: 4. Written as DNA, the CDR3 is TGTGCCAGCAGTGTTCCGGGACAGGGGCAGTACTTC. Its translation is CASSVPGQGQYF.